The 13 T cell receptor beta chains below all came from one sample that was sequenced in a study of blood T cell repertoires in COVID-19 (dated by TCRdb to the early 2020s). The method behind the library was the immunoSEQ multiplex PCR assay. The clones in this table, taken by TCRdb from immuneACCESS, are in-frame only. Not every clone is retained; where verified, under half of the shortfall comes from an unresolved V gene, and the cause of the rest is unknown. The sample includes some 78,000 clones, with 86% observed a single time. The leading ten clones occupy 27% of the sample. Input material: peripheral blood. All receptors derive from a man aged 45 to 65 with active or convalescent COVID-19.

The V gene is TRBV10-3, the J gene TRBJ2-5; the match to TRBD1 covers 9 bases. CDR3 length: 15 residues. Germline lookup yields CDR1 ENHRY and CDR2 SYGVKD. V was pared by 3 bases and J by 3 bases, with 5 bases of the junction left unmatched. CDR3 bases: TGTGCCATCAGTGACAGGACAGGGGCTGAAGAGACCCAGTACTTC. Translated, it gives CAISDRTGAEETQYF.

The chain links TRBV11-2 to TRBJ2-5; TRBD2 aligns across 7 bases. The CDR3 sequence is 15 residues long. Per the germline V gene, CDR1 is SGHAT and CDR2 is FQNNGV. The junction had 7 bases not matched to a gene; V was cut back by 5 bases and J by 1 base. The DNA of the CDR3 is TGTGCCAGCAGCGGGGAGGGGTATGGCCAAGAGACCCAGTACTTC. Protein sequence: CASSGEGYGQETQYF.

The chain carries TRBV7-7 and TRBJ2-5; 11 bases align to TRBD1. Germline V gives CDR1 SSHAT, CDR2 FNYEAQ (reference sequence). V lost 4 bases, J lost 2 bases, and 6 bases stayed unmatched. The CDR3 loop spans 16 amino acids. CDR3 protein: CASSSGQGAQQETQYF. The CDR3 DNA reads TGTGCCAGCAGCTCAGGACAGGGGGCACAACAAGAGACCCAGTACTTC.

This clone was counted a few times. This chain connects TRBV19 to TRBJ1-1; TRBD1 agrees at 9 bases. V gave up 5 bases and J gave up 0 bases; unmatched junction bases: 4. CDR3 length equals 15 residues. In germline, CDR1 is LNHDA, CDR2 SQIVND (reference sequence). The CDR3 protein is CASSADRGMNTEAFF. CDR3 DNA sequence: TGTGCCAGTAGTGCTGACAGGGGGATGAACACTGAAGCTTTCTTT. The full variable domain, in which reference TRBV19 and TRBJ1-1 provide the parts outside the CDR3, is DGGITQSPKYLFRKEGQNVTLSCEQNLNHDAMYWYRQDPGQGLRLIYYSQIVNDFQKGDIAEGYSVSREKKESFPLTVTSAQKNPTAFYLCASSADRGMNTEAFFGQGTRLTVV.

The chain combines TRBV19 with TRBJ2-5; D might be TRBD2 (6 bases). Trimming shortened V by 6 bases and J by 3 bases, and 11 bases separated the two germline ends. CDR1 and CDR2 (germline): LNHDA, SQIVND (reference sequence). This CDR3 is built from 13 residues. CDR3 protein: CASRVGGEETQYF. The CDR3 DNA sequence: TGTGCCAGTAGGGTGGGCGGGGAAGAGACCCAGTACTTC.

This chain connects TRBV5-4 to TRBJ2-3; D ambiguous. CDR1 SGHNT and CDR2 YYREEE come from the germline V gene (reference sequence). V dropped 2 bases and J dropped 0 bases, with 7 bases sitting between them. The CDR3 is 14 residues long. The chain's CDR3 is CASSFMTSTDTQYF. The CDR3 nucleotides are TGTGCCAGCAGCTTTATGACTAGCACAGATACGCAGTATTTT.

The chain has TRBV24-1 and TRBJ2-3; 7 bases agree with TRBD2. Trimming removed 1 base from V and 0 bases from J; junction bases left unmatched: 12. The CDR3 is made up of 19 amino acids. Germline V CDR1 and CDR2: KGHDR, SFDVKD. The CDR3 coding sequence is TGTGCCACCAGTGATTTTCTCGCGGGGGATCCCGGTAGCACAGATACGCAGTATTTT. It yields the protein CATSDFLAGDPGSTDTQYF.

This chain links TRBV29-1 with TRBJ2-1; TRBD2 is a possible D gene (5 bases). In germline, CDR1 is SQVTM, CDR2 ANQGSEA. V dropped 4 bases and J dropped 8 bases, with 12 bases sitting between them. The CDR3 sequence is 12 residues long. CDR3 coding DNA: TGCAGCGTTGTATTAACTAGTCATGAGCAGTTCTTC. It encodes CSVVLTSHEQFF.

V is TRBV10-3 and J is TRBJ2-7; 13 nucleotides line up with TRBD2. The CDR3 totals 14 residues. J was trimmed by 3 bases and V by 4 bases; bases with no gene match: 0. Germline V gives CDR1 ENHRY, CDR2 SYGVKD. CDR3 coding DNA: TGTGCCATCAGTGGGACTAGCGGGAGCTACGAGCAGTACTTC. Translated: CAISGTSGSYEQYF.

The gene calls are TRBV5-1 and TRBJ1-4, with 7 bases that match TRBD1. Germline CDR1 SGHRS, CDR2 YFSETQ. The V and J ends lost 4 bases and 5 bases, in that order; junction bases with no gene match: 11. This CDR3 region has 16 residues. In DNA, the CDR3 is TGCGCCAGCAGCACCCGTCGACAGGGACGGAATGAAAAACTGTTTTTT. Translating it yields CASSTRRQGRNEKLFF.

V and J are TRBV10-3 and TRBJ2-2, with TRBD2 identical over 9 bases. CDR1 is ENHRY, CDR2 SYGVKD, per germline. V was clipped by 7 bases and J by 4 bases; unmatched bases: 4. The CDR3 totals 14 residues. The CDR3 DNA sequence: TGTGCCATCACCGTTAGCGGGAGCACCGGGGAGCTGTTTTTT. Protein: CAITVSGSTGELFF.

The chain uses TRBV6-5 and TRBJ1-6; 11 positions agree with TRBD1. The trim removed 6 bases at V and 9 bases at J, leaving 7 bases unmatched. Germline V gene lookup returns CDR1 MNHEY and CDR2 SVGAGI. This CDR3 is 15 amino acids long. CDR3: CASSIRTGGFSPLHF. The CDR3 coding sequence is TGTGCCAGCAGCATAAGGACAGGGGGCTTTTCACCCCTCCACTTT.

V gene TRBV28 combines with J gene TRBJ1-6; D is unresolved. The CDR3 has 14 residues. From germline, CDR1 is MDHEN and CDR2 SYDVKM. V was trimmed by 6 bases and J by 4 bases, leaving 10 bases between them. CDR3 in amino acids: CASRRYGYNSPLHF. The CDR3 DNA follows: TGTGCCAGCAGGCGGTATGGGTATAATTCACCCCTCCACTTT. Full variable domain (missing parts from reference TRBV28 and TRBJ1-6): DVKVTQSSRYLVKRTGEKVFLECVQDMDHENMFWYRQDPGLGLRLIYFSYDVKMKEKGDIPEGYSVSREKKERFSLILESASTNQTSMYLCASRRYGYNSPLHFGNGTRLTVT.